Listed here are 3 T cell receptor beta chains from one sample, sequenced in a study of blood T cell repertoires in COVID-19 (dated by TCRdb to the early 2020s). The library came from the immunoSEQ multiplex PCR assay. Imported from immuneACCESS, the table was reduced by TCRdb to in-frame sequences with V and J called. These copies leave out some clones; in studies compared against another copy, an unresolved V gene accounts for under half, and the cause of the remainder is not known. The sample table lists 130,000 or so clones, around 80% of them with a count of one. 10% to 15% of the sample is taken by the ten largest. Specimen: peripheral blood. These receptors all come from a woman aged 55-69 years with acute or convalescent COVID-19.

V and J are TRBV7-6 and TRBJ1-1; D is undetermined. The germline gives CDR1 SGHVS, CDR2 FNYEAQ. This CDR3 contains 17 residues. V lost 1 base and J 3 bases, leaving 18 bases between the germline ends. The CDR3 loop is CASSLVDHRGTDTEAFF. Here the CDR3 DNA reads TGTGCCAGCAGCTTAGTCGACCACCGGGGTACGGACACTGAAGCTTTCTTT.

This clone was picked up one time. The chain has TRBV2 and TRBJ1-2, with a tentative D call TRBD1 (5 bases). Germline V gene data show CDR1 as SNHLY and CDR2 as FYNNEI. The ends were cut back, 7 bases at V and 8 bases at J, with 17 bases in the middle. The CDR3 runs to 13 residues. The CDR3 sequence is CASTEWEGSGYTF. The DNA for the CDR3 is TGTGCCAGCACCGAATGGGAGGGGAGCGGCTACACCTTC.

The V gene is TRBV18, the J gene TRBJ1-1; D not resolved. This CDR3 spans 14 amino acids. The germline V gene encodes CDR1 KGHSH and CDR2 LQKENI. Trimming removed 4 bases at V and 3 bases at J, with 12 bases between. This CDR3 is CASSLKVLYTEAFF. CDR3 bases: TGTGCCAGCTCACTAAAAGTACTTTACACTGAAGCTTTCTTT.